This T cell receptor beta chain comes out of a study of blood T cell repertoires in COVID-19. Study processing details: Estimates of nucleated cell counts were drawn from the amplification of reference gene primers. Generated by immunoSEQ multiplex PCR, the TCRdb table keeps only in-frame clones and is missing some. From that table come the V and J calls and clone size; the DNA was used to work out D and trimming. The table has under 100,000 clones, roughly 80% seen once. The V end was cut by 1 base, the J end by 8 bases, with 23 bases between. Germline CDR1 and CDR2: KGHSH and LQKENI. The CDR3 loop spans 18 amino acids.

The sample comprised peripheral blood. The chain has TRBV18 and TRBJ1-4, with D unclear. This receptor was taken from a man at least 80 years old with active or convalescent COVID-19. DNA of the CDR3: TGTGCCAGCTCACCACTTTCCCTCGGAGGCGGCGGAGGGGAAAAACTGTTTTTT. Encoded protein: CASSPLSLGGGGGEKLFF.